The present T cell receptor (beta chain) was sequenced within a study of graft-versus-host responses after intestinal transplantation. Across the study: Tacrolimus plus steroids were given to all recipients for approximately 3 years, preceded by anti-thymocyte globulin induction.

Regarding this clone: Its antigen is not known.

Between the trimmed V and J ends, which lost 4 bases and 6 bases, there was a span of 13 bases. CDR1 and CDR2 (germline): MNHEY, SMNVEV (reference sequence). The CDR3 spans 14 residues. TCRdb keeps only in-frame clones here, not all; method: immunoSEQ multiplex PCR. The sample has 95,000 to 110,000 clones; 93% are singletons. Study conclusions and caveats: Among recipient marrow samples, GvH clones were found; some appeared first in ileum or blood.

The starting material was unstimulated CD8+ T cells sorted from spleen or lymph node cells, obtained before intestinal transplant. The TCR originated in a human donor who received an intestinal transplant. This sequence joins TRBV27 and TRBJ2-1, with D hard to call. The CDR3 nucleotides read TGTGCCAGCAGTTCATATTCCGGGCGCAATGAGCAGTTCTTC. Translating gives CASSSYSGRNEQFF.